A selection of T cell receptor beta chains follows, all from one sample in a study of blood T cells in healthy people across ages. From the 5' RACE reads, TCRdb called clonotypes with MiXCR, one entry per CDR3 protein. Of around 1,500,000 distinct CDR3 sequences detected, roughly 30% appear once; the ten largest clones hold more than 6%. The sequencing sample was made of blood. These receptors came from a woman in her twenties or thirties in good health. The CDR3 runs from the conserved cysteine through the conserved F or W. The order of the fields is CDR3 protein, V gene, D gene. The D gene is left open where the match is weak.

cdr3_aa: CASGPTRQGAHEQYF; v_call: TRBV12-5; d_call: -
cdr3_aa: CASSPRTGDGSPLHF; v_call: TRBV28; d_call: -
cdr3_aa: CASSLDGSGLETQYF; v_call: TRBV5-1; d_call: -
cdr3_aa: CASSTGGATDTQYF; v_call: TRBV28; d_call: TRBD1
cdr3_aa: CASSELALYYYEQYF; v_call: TRBV2; d_call: -
cdr3_aa: CSSRDRYEQYF; v_call: TRBV29-1; d_call: TRBD1
cdr3_aa: CASSRKQGPYEQYF; v_call: TRBV4-3; d_call: -
cdr3_aa: CASSAPGTGVDTQYF; v_call: TRBV7-9; d_call: TRBD1
cdr3_aa: CAISEQASRAQYF; v_call: TRBV10-3; d_call: -
cdr3_aa: CASSLSGVGNTIYF; v_call: TRBV5-6; d_call: -
cdr3_aa: CASSPKQTVEQFF; v_call: TRBV7-6; d_call: -
cdr3_aa: CASSRTRGRQETQYF; v_call: TRBV6-5; d_call: -
cdr3_aa: CASSVTASGTEQYF; v_call: TRBV18; d_call: TRBD2
cdr3_aa: CASSSLRTSFSDTQYF; v_call: TRBV11-2; d_call: TRBD2
cdr3_aa: CASSWAGRGRGYTF; v_call: TRBV12-3/TRBV12-4; d_call: TRBD1
cdr3_aa: CASSLSGGLIPPGGQRSSHTQYF; v_call: TRBV7-2; d_call: TRBD2
cdr3_aa: CSARGYRGRNQPQHF; v_call: TRBV20-1; d_call: TRBD1
cdr3_aa: CSARSFQKKNTGELFF; v_call: TRBV20-1; d_call: -
cdr3_aa: CASGSGTAYEQYF; v_call: TRBV25-1; d_call: -
cdr3_aa: CTSRPERGGVYGYTF; v_call: TRBV12-3/TRBV12-4; d_call: -
cdr3_aa: CACRNPGAKLFF; v_call: TRBV12-3/TRBV12-4; d_call: -
cdr3_aa: CASSLRAANSYNEQFF; v_call: TRBV4-2; d_call: -